The 5 T cell receptor beta chains listed next were all sequenced from one sample in a study of blood T cell repertoires in COVID-19. The table came from immunoSEQ multiplex PCR; TCRdb's copy has only in-frame clones and leaves some out. The top ten hold 2% to 2.5% of the sample, which has around 420,000 clones, around 90% seen once. The sample taken for sequencing was PBMCs or T cells enriched from blood (not recorded which). These receptor sequences come from a woman between 40 and 55 years old with acute COVID-19.

Comments on this clone: Distinct nucleotide sequences in the sample also encode this CDR3. The J gene is TRBJ1-1, the V gene TRBV5-8, with unresolved D. Per germline, CDR1 SGHTS and CDR2 YDEGEE. The CDR3 contains 12 residues. V lost 0 bases to trimming and J lost 8 bases, with 8 bases between them. CDR3 residues: CASSLVATEAFF. In DNA form, the CDR3 reads TGTGCCAGCAGCTTGGTCGCTACCGAAGCTTTCTTT.

This clone has just one count. CDR3: CASNLGDGGKAFF. CDR3 DNA: TGTGCCAGCAACCTCGGCGACGGGGGTAAAGCTTTCTTT. The V gene is TRBV7-9, the J gene TRBJ1-1; the D gene is possibly TRBD1 (5 bases). Between the trimmed V and J ends, which lost 7 bases and 9 bases, there was a span of 18 bases. The CDR3 is made up of 13 amino acids. CDR1 SEHNR and CDR2 FQNEAQ come from the germline V gene (reference sequence).

The chain joins TRBV3-1 (or the pseudogene TRBV3-2) to TRBJ1-6; D ambiguous. The CDR3 is made up of 13 amino acids. Germline V gives CDR1 LGHDT, CDR2 YNNKEL (reference sequence). Trimming left V 1 base short and J 10 bases short, with 8 bases between. CDR3 protein: CASSQGPNSPLHF. CDR3 DNA sequence: TGTGCCAGCAGCCAAGGCCCTAACTCACCCCTCCACTTT.

The chain recombines TRBV9 with TRBJ1-2; possible D gene TRBD1, 5 bases. V lost 6 bases to trimming and J lost 4 bases, with 22 bases between them. The CDR3 is made up of 16 amino acids. Germline assignment: CDR1 SGDLS and CDR2 YYNGEE. The CDR3 protein is CASTPSSGGFAYGYTF. CDR3 in DNA: TGTGCCAGCACCCCCTCTTCTGGGGGGTTTGCCTATGGCTACACCTTC.

The chain couples TRBV3-1 (or the pseudogene TRBV3-2) to TRBJ2-2; TRBD1 is a possible D gene (5 bases). The length of the CDR3 is 16 residues. From germline, CDR1 is LGHDT and CDR2 YNNKEL (reference sequence). V shed 4 bases and J shed 4 bases, with 16 bases lying between them. CDR3: CASSRFREELTGELFF. The CDR3 DNA reads TGTGCCAGCAGCCGGTTCAGGGAAGAGCTCACCGGGGAGCTGTTTTTT.